This T cell receptor (beta chain) was retrieved from a study of T cells in Graves' hyperthyroidism and ophthalmopathy. The CDR3 contains 15 residues. V was clipped by 0 bases and J by 3 bases, with 12 bases between them. Germline CDR1 reads SQVTM; CDR2 reads ANQGSEA. Regions amplified from RNA transcripts were the TCR beta CDR3 regions. The study used the HTBI primer set for a first-round RT-PCR of the TCR CDR3. MiXCR, applied by TCRdb to the multiplex PCR reads, yields one record per CDR3 protein. The table includes about 640,000 distinct CDR3 sequences, just under 45% detected once. Study-level findings and limits: Blood held most thyroid clonotypes expanded above 0.001 frequency.

A few counts support this clonotype. Its specificity is unknown. Exclusion of a patient resulted from uncontrolled infection, other autoimmune disease, pregnancy or lactation. Diagnosis rested on symptoms, serum thyroxine and TRAb, thyroid ultrasound, and orbital computed tomography. The TCR originated in an adult man with Graves' disease, either hyperthyroidism or ophthalmopathy (not recorded which). The chain carries TRBV29-1 and TRBJ1-3, with no clear D. The source material was peripheral blood or thyroid tissue (not recorded which). The chain's CDR3 is CSVEEFGQVGNTIYF. The CDR3 region has the DNA TGCAGCGTTGAAGAATTCGGGCAGGTTGGAAACACCATATATTTT. Looking up the rest from reference TRBV29-1 and TRBJ1-3 gives the full variable domain: SAVISQKPSRDICQRGTSLTIQCQVDSQVTMMFWYRQQPGQSLTLIATANQGSEATYESGFVIDKFPISRPNLTFSTLTVSNMSPEDSSIYLCSVEEFGQVGNTIYFGEGSWLTVV.